This TCR beta chain is drawn from a study of beta chain features in type 1 diabetes. cDNA synthesis used the whole RNA isolate, giving expressed TCRB sequences. Assay: immunoSEQ multiplex PCR; the TCRdb copy retains only in-frame clones and omits some. The repertoire has about 360,000 clones, roughly 12% of them found once; the top ten carry 0.017%. Study findings and constraints: Sequencing of cDNA might inflate the share of cells that strongly express TCR. Patients with type 1 diabetes carried fewer insertions and had more deletions at their VDJ junctions. Within each of all four CD4+ subsets, Type 1 diabetes patients had TCRB CDR3s that were moderately but significantly shorter.

Only one heparinised blood draw was taken per donor, and its volume averaged roughly 0.12 L. Regarding this clone: Its antigen is as yet unknown.

Sequences were obtained from naive CD4+ T cells from blood. This sequence was found in a man aged 18-30 years in good health.

The CDR3 reads CAWSVGVRTEAFF. The CDR3 nucleotides read TGTGCCTGGAGTGTCGGGGTGCGCACTGAAGCTTTCTTT. The chain couples TRBV30 to TRBJ1-1; D gene unclear. Trimming took off 0 bases at V and 4 bases at J, with 9 bases between the two ends. In germline, CDR1 is GTSNPN, CDR2 SVGIG (reference sequence). The CDR3 has 13 amino acids.